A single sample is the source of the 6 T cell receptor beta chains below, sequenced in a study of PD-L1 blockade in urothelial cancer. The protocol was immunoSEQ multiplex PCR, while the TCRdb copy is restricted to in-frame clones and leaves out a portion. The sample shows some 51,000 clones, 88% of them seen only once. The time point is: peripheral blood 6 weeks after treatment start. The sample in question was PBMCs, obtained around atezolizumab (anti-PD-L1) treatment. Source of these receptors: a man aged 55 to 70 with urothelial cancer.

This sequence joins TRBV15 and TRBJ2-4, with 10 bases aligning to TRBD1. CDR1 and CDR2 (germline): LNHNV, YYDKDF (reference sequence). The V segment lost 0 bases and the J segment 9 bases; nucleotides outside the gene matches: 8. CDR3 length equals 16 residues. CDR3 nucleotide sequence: TGTGCCACCAGCAGAGATAGGGACAGGGGAATAGCCATTCAGTACTTC. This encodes CATSRDRDRGIAIQYF.

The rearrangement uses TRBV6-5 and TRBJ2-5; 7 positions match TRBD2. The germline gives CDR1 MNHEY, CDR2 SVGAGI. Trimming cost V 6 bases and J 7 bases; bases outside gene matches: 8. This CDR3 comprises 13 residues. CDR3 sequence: CASSSGGDGTQYF. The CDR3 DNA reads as TGTGCCAGCAGCTCTGGGGGGGACGGGACCCAGTACTTC.

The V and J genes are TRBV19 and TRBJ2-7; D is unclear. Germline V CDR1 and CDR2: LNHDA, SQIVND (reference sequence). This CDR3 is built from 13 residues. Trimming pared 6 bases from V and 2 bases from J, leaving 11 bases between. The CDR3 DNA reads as TGTGCCAGTAGCGGTACCCTTACCTACGAGCAGTACTTC. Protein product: CASSGTLTYEQYF.

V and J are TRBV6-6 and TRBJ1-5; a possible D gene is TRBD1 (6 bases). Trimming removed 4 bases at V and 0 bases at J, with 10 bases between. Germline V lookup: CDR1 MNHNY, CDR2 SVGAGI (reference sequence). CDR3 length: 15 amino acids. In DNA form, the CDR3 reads TGTGCCAGCAGTTCAGGGGCGTATAGCAATCAGCCCCAGCATTTT. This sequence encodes CASSSGAYSNQPQHF.

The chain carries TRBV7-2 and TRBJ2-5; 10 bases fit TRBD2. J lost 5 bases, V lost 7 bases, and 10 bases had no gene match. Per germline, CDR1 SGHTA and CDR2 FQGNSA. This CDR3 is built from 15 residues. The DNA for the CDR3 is TGTGCCAGCACCACTACCGGACTAGCGGTGGAGACCCAGTACTTC. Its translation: CASTTTGLAVETQYF.

The CDR3 here is CASSYSTGASEKLFF. The CDR3 DNA reads TGTGCCAGCAGTTACTCTACAGGGGCGAGCGAAAAACTGTTTTTT. The chain links TRBV6-5 to TRBJ1-4, with 7 bases matching TRBD1. This CDR3 region has 15 residues. J gave up 8 bases and V 0 bases, and 6 bases lay outside the gene matches. CDR1 is MNHEY and CDR2 is SVGAGI in the germline V gene.